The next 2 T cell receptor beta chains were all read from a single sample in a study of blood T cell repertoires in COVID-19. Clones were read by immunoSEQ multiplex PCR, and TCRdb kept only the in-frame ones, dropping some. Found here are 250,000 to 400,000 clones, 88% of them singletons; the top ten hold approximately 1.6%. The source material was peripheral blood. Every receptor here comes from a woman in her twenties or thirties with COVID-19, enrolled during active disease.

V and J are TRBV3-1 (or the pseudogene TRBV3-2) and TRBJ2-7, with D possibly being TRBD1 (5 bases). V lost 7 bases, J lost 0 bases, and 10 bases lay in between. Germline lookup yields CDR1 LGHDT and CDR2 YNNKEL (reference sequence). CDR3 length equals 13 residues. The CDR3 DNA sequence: TGTGCCAGCACTCGAACAGGCTCCTACGAGCAGTACTTC. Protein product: CASTRTGSYEQYF.

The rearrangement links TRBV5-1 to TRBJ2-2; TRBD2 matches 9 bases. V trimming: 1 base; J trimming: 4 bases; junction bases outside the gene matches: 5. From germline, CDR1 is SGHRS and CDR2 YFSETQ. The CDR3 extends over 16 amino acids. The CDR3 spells CASSLQASGVTGELFF. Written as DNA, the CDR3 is TGCGCCAGCAGCTTGCAGGCTAGCGGGGTCACCGGGGAGCTGTTTTTT.